The 32 T cell receptor beta chains in this list originate from one sample, sequenced in a study of shared clonotypes between healthy human individuals. Repertoires were generated with immunoSEQ multiplex PCR, while TCRdb's copy carries only in-frame clones and drops some. The table lists about 980,000 clones, about 80% of them singletons, with around 1.4% in the top ten. Source material: memory CD4+ T cells sorted from blood. This sample's subset: CD45RA-negative fraction. All receptors come from a young man in good health.

This clone appeared a few times. The chain recombines TRBV6-6 with TRBJ2-7, with unresolved D. Trimming removed 6 bases at V and 2 bases at J, with 8 bases between. Per the germline V gene, CDR1 is MNHNY and CDR2 is SVGAGI (reference sequence). There are 12 residues in the CDR3. The CDR3 is CASSGSTYEQYF. The CDR3 DNA reads TGTGCCAGCAGCGGGTCTACCTACGAGCAGTACTTC.

This clone was observed many times. The chain couples TRBV18 to TRBJ2-3; 13 bases are a match to TRBD2. Germline V CDR1 and CDR2: KGHSH, LQKENI. This CDR3 is built from 16 residues. The ends lost 3 bases at V and 3 bases at J; junction bases unmatched: 3. The CDR3 loop is CASSPRGLAGTDTQYF. The CDR3 DNA reads TGTGCCAGCTCACCGAGGGGACTAGCGGGGACAGATACGCAGTATTTT. The full variable domain, rest sourced from reference TRBV18 and TRBJ2-3, is NAGVMQNPRHLVRRRGQEARLRCSPMKGHSHVYWYRQLPEEGLKFMVYLQKENIIDESGMPKERFSAEFPKEGPSILRIQQVVRGDSAAYFCASSPRGLAGTDTQYFGPGTRLTVL.

This clone was recorded a few times. This chain uses TRBV2 with TRBJ2-7; D not resolved. CDR1 is SNHLY and CDR2 is FYNNEI in the germline V gene. This CDR3 contains 12 residues. Trimming removed 6 bases at V and 0 bases at J, with 6 bases between. CDR3 sequence: CASRGNSYEQYF. The CDR3 DNA sequence: TGTGCCAGCAGGGGGAACTCCTACGAGCAGTACTTC.

The chain carries TRBV6-6 and TRBJ1-1; D is possibly TRBD1 (6 bases). Per germline, CDR1 MNHNY and CDR2 SVGAGI (reference sequence). V was pared by 6 bases and J by 3 bases, with 11 bases between. The CDR3 length is 13 residues. The CDR3 reads CASSRRGDTEAFF. Written as DNA, the CDR3 is TGTGCCAGCAGCCGCAGGGGCGACACTGAAGCTTTCTTT.

In its sample, this clone was seen once. The CDR3 coding sequence is TGTGCCAGCAGCTTAGTGGGGACTAGCACCCGCGAGCAGTACTTC. As protein: CASSLVGTSTREQYF. The V call is TRBV7-2, the J call TRBJ2-7; 9 bases agree with TRBD2. The CDR3 is 15 amino acids. Unmatched junction bases numbered 7, after V lost 1 base and J lost 6 bases. Germline V gene data show CDR1 as SGHTA and CDR2 as FQGNSA.

This sequence joins TRBV7-2 and TRBJ1-2; D call uncertain. Trimming left V 1 base short and J 7 bases short, with 16 bases between. CDR1 and CDR2 from the germline V gene are SGHTA and FQGNSA. This CDR3 is built from 15 residues. In DNA, the CDR3 is TGTGCCAGCAGCTTAGACCCCGCAGCGGGGAGTGGCTACACCTTC. Translated: CASSLDPAAGSGYTF.

The chain links TRBV7-6 to TRBJ2-2; 8 bases match TRBD1. The CDR3 runs to 19 residues. The trim removed 4 bases at V and 4 bases at J, leaving 17 bases unmatched. Germline CDR1 SGHVS, CDR2 FNYEAQ. The CDR3 region has the DNA TGTGCCAGCAGCTCCCCTTGGGCAGGGGGCGGATTGCGCACCGGGGAGCTGTTTTTT. It specifies CASSSPWAGGGLRTGELFF. The variable domain in full, completed from reference TRBV7-6 and TRBJ2-2, reads GAGVSQSPRYKVTKRGQDVALRCDPISGHVSLYWYRQALGQGPEFLTYFNYEAQQDKSGLPNDRFSAERPEGSISTLTIQRTEQRDSAMYRCASSSPWAGGGLRTGELFFGEGSRLTVL.

The V call is TRBV30, the J call TRBJ1-6, with unresolved D. CDR3 length: 10 residues. V dropped 4 bases and J dropped 7 bases, with 2 bases sitting between them. The germline V gene encodes CDR1 GTSNPN and CDR2 SVGIG (reference sequence). DNA for the CDR3: TGTGCCTGGATGAATTCACCCCTCCACTTT. Amino acids: CAWMNSPLHF.

V is TRBV14 and J is TRBJ2-1; 7 nucleotides agree with TRBD2. V lost 4 bases and J lost 6; bases outside the gene matches: 12. This CDR3 has 16 residues. In germline, CDR1 is SGHDN, CDR2 FVKESK. The CDR3 loop is CASSRGGQGLFNEQFF. CDR3 nucleotides: TGTGCCAGCAGCCGGGGAGGGCAGGGTTTATTCAATGAGCAGTTCTTC.

The chain employs TRBV10-3 and TRBJ2-3; 16 bases line up with TRBD2. The CDR3 spans 17 residues. Germline CDR1 reads ENHRY; CDR2 reads SYGVKD. Trimming at V came to 5 bases and at J to 4 bases, leaving 6 bases not matched to a gene. The CDR3 DNA follows: TGTGCCATCAGTCCGGGACTAGCGGGGGGGCAATCAGATACGCAGTATTTT. Translated, it gives CAISPGLAGGQSDTQYF.

The count of this clone is one. The chain employs TRBV28 and TRBJ2-7, with 7 bases aligning to TRBD1. Germline assignment: CDR1 MDHEN and CDR2 SYDVKM. The V gene end was trimmed by 4 bases and the J gene end by 3 bases; junction bases not matched to a gene: 6. The CDR3 runs 14 residues. The CDR3 DNA sequence: TGTGCCAGCAGTTCTTACACAGGGGACTACGAGCAGTACTTC. It specifies CASSSYTGDYEQYF.

The CDR3 DNA reads TGTGCCAGCAGTGAGACAACCCAGTACTTC. As protein: CASSETTQYF. The chain uses TRBV2 and TRBJ2-5; no firm D call. V was clipped by 3 bases and J by 8 bases, with 4 bases between them. Germline V gene data show CDR1 as SNHLY and CDR2 as FYNNEI. CDR3 length: 10 amino acids.

This chain uses TRBV30 with TRBJ1-1, with TRBD1 identical over 7 bases. The germline V gene has CDR1 GTSNPN and CDR2 SVGIG (reference sequence). The CDR3 extends over 12 amino acids. Unmatched junction bases numbered 4, after V lost 2 bases and J lost 7 bases. CDR3 in amino acids: CAWSPRQGEAFF. DNA of the CDR3: TGTGCCTGGAGTCCTAGACAGGGTGAAGCTTTCTTT. The whole variable domain, filled in from reference TRBV30 and TRBJ1-1, reads SQTIHQWPATLVQPVGSPLSLECTVEGTSNPNLYWYRQAAGRGLQLLFYSVGIGQISSEVPQNLSASRPQDRQFILSSKKLLLSDSGFYLCAWSPRQGEAFFGQGTRLTVV.

This chain joins TRBV5-6 and TRBJ1-1, with a possible D match to TRBD1 (5 bases). Per germline, CDR1 SGHDT and CDR2 YYEEEE. V shed 4 bases and J shed 1 base, with 14 bases lying between them. The CDR3 sequence is 15 residues long. CDR3 bases: TGTGCCAGCAGCCCACAGGTATGGGGGAACACTGAAGCTTTCTTT. Translation: CASSPQVWGNTEAFF. Full variable domain (rest looked up from reference TRBV5-6 and TRBJ1-1): DAGVTQSPTHLIKTRGQQVTLRCSPKSGHDTVSWYQQALGQGPQFIFQYYEEEERQRGNFPDRFSGHQFPNYSSELNVNALLLGDSALYLCASSPQVWGNTEAFFGQGTRLTVV.

CDR3 loop: CASSFSFGLAGSEQYF. CDR3 DNA sequence: TGCGCCAGCAGCTTCTCCTTCGGACTAGCGGGATCCGAGCAGTACTTC. The chain recombines TRBV5-1 with TRBJ2-7; TRBD2 agrees at 12 bases. The length of the CDR3 is 16 residues. The V gene's germline CDR1 is SGHRS and CDR2 YFSETQ. V gave up 2 bases and J gave up 6 bases; unmatched junction bases: 9.

The J gene is TRBJ1-1, the V gene TRBV18, with TRBD1 identical over 9 bases. This CDR3 is built from 14 residues. V was pared by 6 bases and J by 5 bases, with 7 bases of the junction left unmatched. Germline values: CDR1 KGHSH, CDR2 LQKENI. CDR3 loop: CASSPTGGRTEAFF. The CDR3 DNA reads as TGTGCCAGCTCGCCTACAGGGGGCAGGACTGAAGCTTTCTTT.

This rearrangement joins TRBV18 to TRBJ2-5, with 7 nucleotides matching TRBD1. The CDR3 covers 13 residues. Germline V gene lookup returns CDR1 KGHSH and CDR2 LQKENI. With 6 bases clipped from V and 5 bases from J, the junction kept 6 bases outside the gene matches. The CDR3 reads CASSRGFQETQYF. The CDR3 DNA reads TGTGCCAGCTCCAGGGGGTTCCAGGAGACCCAGTACTTC.

CDR3 in amino acids: CASSSQASGANVLTF. CDR3 DNA sequence: TGTGCCAGCAGTTCTCAGGCTTCTGGGGCCAACGTCCTGACTTTC. The chain couples TRBV28 to TRBJ2-6; D gene unclear. The CDR3 is 15 residues long. CDR1 is MDHEN and CDR2 is SYDVKM in the germline V gene. Trimming left V 4 bases short and J 1 base short, with 8 bases between.

The chain couples TRBV11-2 to TRBJ2-7; D not resolved. Germline CDR1 is SGHAT and CDR2 is FQNNGV. The CDR3 consists of 15 residues. V lost 0 bases, J lost 4 bases, and 13 bases lay in between. CDR3 DNA: TGTGCCAGCAGCTTAGATCTGCTAGGGATTTACGAGCAGTACTTC. It codes for CASSLDLLGIYEQYF.

The rearrangement uses TRBV6-5 and TRBJ1-3; possibly TRBD1 for D (5 bases). Germline V lookup: CDR1 MNHEY, CDR2 SVGAGI. With 5 bases removed from V and 1 base from J, the gap between germline ends came to 12 bases. The CDR3 extends over 15 amino acids. CDR3 loop: CASSAGGGSGNTIYF. The CDR3 DNA reads as TGTGCCAGCAGTGCCGGTGGGGGGTCTGGAAACACCATATATTTT.

This clone came up a few times. Other DNA sequences within the sample encode an identical CDR3. The chain combines TRBV7-9 with TRBJ1-1; D remains ambiguous. The V end was cut by 4 bases, the J end by 3 bases, with 6 bases between. Germline CDR1 SEHNR, CDR2 FQNEAQ (reference sequence). CDR3 length: 12 residues. This CDR3 reads CASSYLHTEAFF. The CDR3 DNA follows: TGTGCCAGCAGCTACCTACACACTGAAGCTTTCTTT. The complete variable domain, with remaining parts taken from reference TRBV7-9 and TRBJ1-1, reads DTGVSQNPRHKITKRGQNVTFRCDPISEHNRLYWYRQTLGQGPEFLTYFQNEAQLEKSRLLSDRFSAERPKGSFSTLEIQRTEQGDSAMYLCASSYLHTEAFFGQGTRLTVV.

The genes are TRBV28 and TRBJ1-1, with a possible D match to TRBD1 (6 bases). Trimming stripped 6 bases from V and 4 bases from J, with 15 bases between. The CDR3 consists of 14 residues. The V gene's germline CDR1 is MDHEN and CDR2 SYDVKM. DNA for the CDR3: TGTGCCAGCAGCTCCGGGGCGGGGGCCACTGAAGCTTTCTTT. Translated, it gives CASSSGAGATEAFF.

V gene TRBV27 combines with J gene TRBJ1-1, with D maybe TRBD1 (6 bases). The V and J ends lost 8 bases and 0 bases respectively, with 22 bases between them. The length of the CDR3 is 17 residues. Germline lookup yields CDR1 MNHEY and CDR2 SMNVEV (reference sequence). The CDR3 is CASERGGDRFLNTEAFF. The DNA for the CDR3 is TGTGCCAGCGAACGAGGGGGGGATCGATTTTTGAACACTGAAGCTTTCTTT.

V usage is TRBV27 and J usage is TRBJ2-7; weak D call: TRBD2 (5 bases). Germline values: CDR1 MNHEY, CDR2 SMNVEV (reference sequence). CDR3 length: 15 residues. V dropped 2 bases and J dropped 3 bases, with 14 bases sitting between them. The CDR3 bases are TGTGCCAGCAGTTTAGGTGGGAGCGGCCTCTACGAGCAGTACTTC. Translated, it gives CASSLGGSGLYEQYF.

The CDR3 DNA follows: TGTGCCAGCAGTCTCGGCGGGACAGCCCTCTCCCCCAACATTCAGTACTTC. It yields the protein CASSLGGTALSPNIQYF. The chain combines TRBV27 with TRBJ2-4; possible D gene TRBD1, 7 bases. The CDR3 consists of 17 residues. Germline CDR1 MNHEY, CDR2 SMNVEV (reference sequence). The V end lost 5 bases, the J end lost 7 bases, and 24 bases lay between the germline ends.

To note about this clone: The same CDR3 is also encoded by other DNA sequences in this sample. This chain uses TRBV6-5 with TRBJ2-3; no clear D gene. CDR1 is MNHEY and CDR2 is SVGAGI in the germline V gene. The CDR3 totals 11 residues. V lost 2 bases, J lost 6 bases, and 3 bases lay in between. The CDR3 DNA follows: TGTGCCAGCAGTTACGTGGATACGCAGTATTTT. This encodes CASSYVDTQYF.

The rearrangement uses TRBV11-2 and TRBJ2-2; D remains unclear. There are 13 residues in the CDR3. Germline CDR1 and CDR2: SGHAT and FQNNGV. V dropped 3 bases and J dropped 5 bases, with 7 bases sitting between them. This CDR3 is CASSFSRTGELFF. The CDR3 DNA reads as TGTGCCAGCAGCTTTTCTCGGACCGGGGAGCTGTTTTTT.

The V and J genes are TRBV6-5 and TRBJ2-5; D is uncertain. The CDR3 covers 12 residues. Trimming removed 8 bases from V and 9 bases from J, with 16 bases in between. Germline V gene sequence: CDR1 MNHEY, CDR2 SVGAGI. The CDR3 region is CASRPSDGAQYF. CDR3 DNA sequence: TGTGCCAGCCGCCCCTCTGATGGGGCCCAGTACTTC.

The CDR3 spells CASSQIQGPVGYTF. The CDR3, as DNA: TGTGCCAGCAGCCAAATACAGGGTCCGGTCGGCTACACCTTC. V is TRBV7-9 and J is TRBJ1-2; the D gene is possibly TRBD1 (6 bases). The V gene's germline CDR1 is SEHNR and CDR2 FQNEAQ (reference sequence). Trimming shortened V by 5 bases and J by 8 bases, and 18 bases separated the two germline ends. The CDR3 contains 14 residues.

This clone was detected once. V gene TRBV5-6 combines with J gene TRBJ1-4; 7 bases agree with TRBD1. Germline loops: CDR1 SGHDT, CDR2 YYEEEE. V gave up 3 bases and J gave up 0 bases; unmatched junction bases: 11. The CDR3 runs to 18 residues. The CDR3 spells CASSSRQGPLATNEKLFF. DNA of the CDR3: TGTGCCAGCAGCTCACGACAGGGTCCTTTAGCAACTAATGAAAAACTGTTTTTT.

This clone has more than one count but fewer than ten. The J gene is TRBJ1-5, the V gene TRBV10-2; D gene unclear. Germline loops: CDR1 WSHSY, CDR2 SAAADI. This CDR3 region has 12 residues. V was cut by 3 bases and J by 6 bases, with 6 bases left in between. DNA of the CDR3: TGCGCCAGCAGTGACCCTCCTCAGCCCCAGCATTTT. It codes for CASSDPPQPQHF.

This CDR3 is CASSAGLAGGPSGEQYF. The CDR3 nucleotides read TGCGCCAGCAGCGCGGGACTAGCGGGAGGGCCCAGCGGCGAGCAGTACTTC. The chain uses TRBV5-1 and TRBJ2-7; 16 positions match TRBD2. Trimming removed 4 bases from V and 6 bases from J; junction bases left unmatched: 10. The CDR3 covers 17 residues. CDR1 and CDR2 (germline): SGHRS, YFSETQ.